Presented here are 16 T cell receptor beta chains from one specimen sequenced in a study of OX40 agonist ivuxolimab in advanced cancers. TCRdb keeps only in-frame clones here, not all; method: immunoSEQ multiplex PCR. The table shows 50,000 to 85,000 clones, with 87% occurring only once. The sequenced sample was CD4+ or CD8+ T cells sorted from blood, obtained in a trial of the OX40 agonist ivuxolimab. These receptor sequences come from an adult with an advanced solid tumor such as melanoma, head and neck, liver or kidney cancer.

This clone was counted only a few times. This chain connects TRBV6-5 to TRBJ1-5; the D gene is possibly TRBD1 (5 bases). V was cut by 4 bases and J by 3 bases, with 10 bases left in between. CDR3 length: 14 residues. Per the germline V gene, CDR1 is MNHEY and CDR2 is SVGAGI. The CDR3 DNA reads as TGTGCCAGCAGTTCCGGGGCACCCAATCAGCCCCAGCATTTT. As protein: CASSSGAPNQPQHF.

The rearrangement links TRBV7-3 to TRBJ2-1; D is undetermined. The CDR3 loop spans 12 amino acids. CDR1 SGHTA and CDR2 FQGTGA come from the germline V gene. V lost 4 bases and J 5 bases, leaving 6 bases between the germline ends. DNA for the CDR3: TGTGCCAGCAGCTCTCAGGACAATGAGCAGTTCTTC. It yields the protein CASSSQDNEQFF. Full variable domain (missing parts from reference TRBV7-3 and TRBJ2-1): GAGVSQTPSNKVTEKGKYVELRCDPISGHTALYWYRQSLGQGPEFLIYFQGTGAADDSGLPNDRFFAVRPEGSVSTLKIQRTERGDSAVYLCASSSQDNEQFFGPGTRLTVL.

V is TRBV5-4 and J is TRBJ1-6, with D tentatively TRBD1 (5 bases). V was trimmed by 4 bases and J by 7 bases, leaving 18 bases between them. Germline loops: CDR1 SGHNT, CDR2 YYREEE (reference sequence). This CDR3 has 16 amino acids. CDR3 region: CASSPSGESWNSPLHF. The CDR3 region has the DNA TGTGCCAGCAGCCCTTCGGGGGAATCGTGGAATTCACCCCTCCACTTT.

This clone was seen a single time. The rearrangement joins TRBV18 to TRBJ2-1; D possibly corresponds to TRBD1 (6 bases). The V end was cut by 4 bases, the J end by 7 bases, with 11 bases between. The germline V gene has CDR1 KGHSH and CDR2 LQKENI. This CDR3 has 13 residues. In DNA form, the CDR3 reads TGTGCCAGCTCACGCCTACAGGGTAATGAGCAGTTCTTC. Its protein product is CASSRLQGNEQFF.

This chain links TRBV4-1 with TRBJ2-3, with TRBD2 matching 8 bases. V shed 0 bases and J 10 bases; nucleotides not matched to a gene: 9. CDR3 length: 15 amino acids. The V gene's germline CDR1 is MGHRA and CDR2 YSYEKL. CDR3 amino acids: CASSQDASGPEAQYF. DNA of the CDR3: TGCGCCAGCAGCCAAGACGCTAGCGGGCCAGAAGCGCAGTATTTT.

This sequence joins TRBV28 and TRBJ2-7, with D possibly matching TRBD2 (6 bases). The CDR3 is 15 amino acids. Between the trimmed V and J ends, which lost 6 bases and 0 bases, there was a span of 15 bases. CDR1 and CDR2 from the germline V gene are MDHEN and SYDVKM. The CDR3 bases are TGTGCCAGCAGAACCGGGACTGTAAGCTCCTACGAGCAGTACTTC. This codes for CASRTGTVSSYEQYF.

The V gene is TRBV27, the J gene TRBJ2-7; D could derive from TRBD1 or TRBD2 (6 bases each). Germline V gene lookup returns CDR1 MNHEY and CDR2 SMNVEV (reference sequence). With 6 bases removed from V and 4 bases from J, the gap between germline ends came to 19 bases. The CDR3 loop spans 15 amino acids. The CDR3 loop reads CASRYLRRGAYEQYF. In nucleotides, the CDR3 is TGTGCCAGCAGATACCTTAGAAGGGGGGCGTACGAGCAGTACTTC.

The chain recombines TRBV14 with TRBJ1-1; D call uncertain. Germline V gene lookup returns CDR1 SGHDN and CDR2 FVKESK. The V gene lost 6 bases and the J gene lost 4 bases, with 12 bases spanning the gap. The CDR3 is 13 residues long. The CDR3 protein is CASSRQIGTEAFF. CDR3 DNA sequence: TGTGCCAGCAGTCGGCAAATAGGCACTGAAGCTTTCTTT.

The V gene is TRBV5-1, the J gene TRBJ1-1; D gene uncertain. Germline V gene sequence: CDR1 SGHRS, CDR2 YFSETQ. The V end lost 3 bases, the J end lost 0 bases, and 12 bases lay between the germline ends. The CDR3 has 15 residues. CDR3 sequence: CASSSGRILNTEAFF. Here the CDR3 DNA reads TGCGCCAGCAGCTCGGGGAGAATATTGAACACTGAAGCTTTCTTT.

V is TRBV5-1 and J is TRBJ2-7, with D possibly TRBD1 on 5 matching bases. Deletions cut 0 bases from V and 6 bases from J, with 13 bases between. Germline V CDR1 and CDR2: SGHRS, YFSETQ. The CDR3 runs to 14 residues. As DNA, the CDR3 is TGCGCCAGCAGCTTGGAAAGGGGTCTGGGCGAGCAGTACTTC. It yields the protein CASSLERGLGEQYF.

This clone was recorded only once. The chain has TRBV5-8 and TRBJ2-3; no reliable D call. Germline V CDR1 and CDR2: SGHTS, YDEGEE. CDR3 length equals 14 residues. Trimming removed 3 bases from V and 1 base from J, with 9 bases in between. The CDR3 is CASSSGLRTDTQYF. CDR3 nucleotide sequence: TGTGCCAGCAGCTCCGGGCTCCGCACAGATACGCAGTATTTT. Based on the CDR3 plus reference TRBV5-8 and TRBJ2-3, the full variable domain is EAGVTQSPTHLIKTRGQQATLRCSPISGHTSVYWYQQALGLGLQFLLWYDEGEERNRGNFPPRFSGRQFPNYSSELNVNALELEDSALYLCASSSGLRTDTQYFGPGTRLTVL.

This chain connects TRBV6-1 to TRBJ1-3; D is ambiguous. This CDR3 is 14 amino acids long. Trimming took 4 bases from V and 0 from J, leaving 7 bases between them. Germline V gene sequence: CDR1 MNHNS, CDR2 SASEGT. The CDR3 loop reads CASSVGDSGNTIYF. The DNA of the CDR3 is TGTGCCAGCAGTGTTGGAGACTCTGGAAACACCATATATTTT.

The chain employs TRBV7-3 and TRBJ2-1, with 14 bases aligning to TRBD2. In germline, CDR1 is SGHTA, CDR2 FQGTGA. Unmatched junction bases numbered 1, after V lost 0 bases and J lost 6 bases. This CDR3 contains 16 residues. CDR3 coding DNA: TGTGCCAGCAGCTTAACGACTAGCGGGAGGGCCAATGAGCAGTTCTTC. Amino acid sequence: CASSLTTSGRANEQFF.

The chain couples TRBV6-5 to TRBJ2-7; 7 bases map to TRBD1. The ends lost 2 bases at V and 6 bases at J; junction bases unmatched: 4. Per germline, CDR1 MNHEY and CDR2 SVGAGI. The CDR3 runs 13 residues. The CDR3 sequence is CASSYPGQFEQYF. The CDR3 DNA follows: TGTGCCAGCAGTTACCCGGGACAGTTCGAGCAGTACTTC.

The chain joins TRBV2 to TRBJ2-7, with 8 bases that match TRBD1. The CDR3 consists of 14 residues. The J segment lost 2 bases and the V segment lost 6 bases, leaving 6 bases of the junction unmatched. Germline CDR1 is SNHLY and CDR2 is FYNNEI. The CDR3: CASSGDRIPYEQYF. The CDR3 region has the DNA TGTGCCAGCAGCGGGGACAGGATTCCCTACGAGCAGTACTTC.

This clone was seen a single time. The genes are TRBV6-5 and TRBJ1-2; 10 nucleotides match TRBD1. This CDR3 has 14 residues. Germline V gene data show CDR1 as MNHEY and CDR2 as SVGAGI. After removal of 2 bases from V and 5 bases from J, the junction contained 2 bases not matched to a gene. In DNA form, the CDR3 reads TGTGCCAGCAGTTACGTGGGACAGGGGTATGGCTACACCTTC. It codes for CASSYVGQGYGYTF.